This passage covers 24 T cell receptor beta chains from one sample sequenced in a study of shared clonotypes between healthy human individuals. Only in-frame clones appear in the TCRdb table, and some are missing; sequencing was by immunoSEQ multiplex PCR. Of about 2 million clones listed, approximately 94% are singletons. CD45RO-negative CD8 cells positively selected for CCR7 made up the naive population, which excluded terminally differentiated effector memory CD45RA+ cells. Material: naive CD8+ T cells sorted from blood. Receptor source: a man younger than 35 in good health.

The rearrangement joins TRBV28 to TRBJ2-2; unclear D gene. The V end lost 5 bases, the J end lost 3 bases, and 7 bases lay between the germline ends. The germline CDR1 and CDR2 sequences are MDHEN and SYDVKM. CDR3 length: 13 amino acids. CDR3 DNA sequence: TGTGCCAGCAGTCAACTGTACACCGGGGAGCTGTTTTTT. This gives the protein CASSQLYTGELFF.

The CDR3 coding sequence is TGCGCCAGCAGCCAAGATAGGTCTCCCAATCAGCCCCAGCATTTT. Translation: CASSQDRSPNQPQHF. The genes are TRBV4-1 and TRBJ1-5; D call uncertain. Per germline, CDR1 MGHRA and CDR2 YSYEKL. The ends were cut back, 0 bases at V and 3 bases at J, with 9 bases in the middle. The CDR3 runs to 15 residues.

The rearrangement joins TRBV12-5 to TRBJ2-2; D is undetermined. The CDR3 has 14 amino acids. The ends were cut back, 1 base at V and 6 bases at J, with 9 bases in the middle. Germline V gives CDR1 LGHNT, CDR2 FRNRAP. The chain's CDR3 is CASGLEILAGELFF. In DNA, the CDR3 is TGTGCTAGTGGTTTGGAGATTCTCGCCGGGGAGCTGTTTTTT.

The V call is TRBV2, the J call TRBJ2-7; TRBD1 matches 9 bases. Losses at the gene ends were 3 bases for V and 6 bases for J; bases not matched to a gene: 9. The CDR3 is 15 amino acids. Germline CDR1 SNHLY, CDR2 FYNNEI. CDR3 sequence: CASSDGGQGILEQYF. The DNA of the CDR3 is TGTGCCAGCAGTGACGGCGGACAGGGGATACTCGAGCAGTACTTC.

Turning to this clone: This sample also contains other DNA sequences that code for the same CDR3. The chain combines TRBV19 with TRBJ2-1; 7 positions match TRBD1. This CDR3 is 15 amino acids long. CDR1 and CDR2 from the germline V gene are LNHDA and SQIVND (reference sequence). Losses at the gene ends were 3 bases for V and 3 bases for J; bases not matched to a gene: 5. The CDR3 reads CASSMGAGGYNEQFF. The CDR3 coding sequence is TGTGCCAGTAGTATGGGTGCAGGGGGCTACAATGAGCAGTTCTTC. Full variable domain (missing parts from reference TRBV19 and TRBJ2-1): DGGITQSPKYLFRKEGQNVTLSCEQNLNHDAMYWYRQDPGQGLRLIYYSQIVNDFQKGDIAEGYSVSREKKESFPLTVTSAQKNPTAFYLCASSMGAGGYNEQFFGPGTRLTVL.

The chain is built from TRBV6-5 and TRBJ2-7, with a weak D call TRBD1 (6 bases). With 2 bases removed from V and 5 bases from J, the gap between germline ends came to 13 bases. This CDR3 is 14 amino acids long. CDR1 is MNHEY and CDR2 is SVGAGI in the germline V gene. The CDR3 loop is CASSYLDRSDEQYF. CDR3 nucleotide sequence: TGTGCCAGCAGTTACCTTGACAGGTCGGACGAGCAGTACTTC.

The genes are TRBV11-2 and TRBJ2-7; 10 bases are a match to TRBD1. CDR1 and CDR2 from the germline V gene are SGHAT and FQNNGV. The ends lost 6 bases at V and 6 bases at J; junction bases unmatched: 14. The CDR3 is 16 amino acids. CDR3 sequence (DNA): TGTGCCAGCAGTCCCCCTGTGGGACAGGGGCTCTCCGAGCAGTACTTC. Its translation: CASSPPVGQGLSEQYF.

This chain links TRBV30 with TRBJ2-1, with 8 bases that match TRBD1. Trimming removed 3 bases from V and 12 bases from J; junction bases left unmatched: 7. The CDR3 is 12 residues long. Germline V gives CDR1 GTSNPN, CDR2 SVGIG (reference sequence). The CDR3 is CAWRDGQGWQFF. The CDR3 DNA follows: TGTGCCTGGAGGGATGGACAGGGTTGGCAGTTCTTC.

This clone has a single count. The chain carries TRBV6-6 and TRBJ1-3; 8 nucleotides agree with TRBD1. CDR1 MNHNY and CDR2 SVGAGI come from the germline V gene (reference sequence). This CDR3 comprises 16 residues. V gave up 2 bases and J gave up 0 bases; unmatched junction bases: 3. CDR3 in amino acids: CASSYPTGDSGNTIYF. In DNA form, the CDR3 reads TGTGCCAGCAGTTACCCGACAGGGGACTCTGGAAACACCATATATTTT.

This clone was found once. The chain joins TRBV4-1 to TRBJ2-7; D unresolved. Between the trimmed V and J ends, which lost 0 bases and 4 bases, there was a span of 7 bases. The CDR3 runs to 13 residues. Per germline, CDR1 MGHRA and CDR2 YSYEKL. The CDR3 bases are TGCGCCAGCAGCCAAGATCTATATTACGAGCAGTACTTC. Protein: CASSQDLYYEQYF.

This clone is a singleton in its sample. The chain joins TRBV5-1 to TRBJ2-1; 8 positions match TRBD1. The V gene end was trimmed by 3 bases and the J gene end by 8 bases; junction bases not matched to a gene: 4. The CDR3 loop spans 13 amino acids. From germline, CDR1 is SGHRS and CDR2 YFSETQ. The DNA for the CDR3 is TGCGCCAGCAGCTGGACAGGGTTGGATGAGCAGTTCTTC. It specifies CASSWTGLDEQFF.

The rearrangement links TRBV9 to TRBJ2-7; D possibly matches TRBD1 or TRBD2 (5 bases each). This CDR3 is 16 amino acids long. V gave up 4 bases and J gave up 2 bases, with 19 bases separating them. Germline CDR1 and CDR2: SGDLS and YYNGEE. The CDR3, as DNA: TGTGCCAGCAGCCGTGGGGACGCATTATTAACCTACGAGCAGTACTTC. Encoded protein: CASSRGDALLTYEQYF.

This chain uses TRBV5-6 with TRBJ1-5, with D possibly TRBD1 on 5 matching bases. CDR1 SGHDT and CDR2 YYEEEE come from the germline V gene. V was pared by 0 bases and J by 5 bases, with 6 bases between. The CDR3 covers 13 residues. CDR3 protein: CASSLVGDQPQHF. The CDR3 DNA reads as TGTGCCAGCAGCTTGGTGGGGGATCAGCCCCAGCATTTT. Using reference TRBV5-6 and TRBJ1-5 for the parts outside the CDR3, the full variable domain is DAGVTQSPTHLIKTRGQQVTLRCSPKSGHDTVSWYQQALGQGPQFIFQYYEEEERQRGNFPDRFSGHQFPNYSSELNVNALLLGDSALYLCASSLVGDQPQHFGDGTRLSIL.

The chain couples TRBV7-9 to TRBJ2-2; D uncertain. V was clipped by 1 base and J by 4 bases, with 7 bases between them. The CDR3 loop spans 14 amino acids. CDR1 and CDR2 (germline): SEHNR, FQNEAQ (reference sequence). The CDR3 bases are TGTGCCAGCAGCTTAGTCGTGGGCACCGGGGAGCTGTTTTTT. This translates into CASSLVVGTGELFF.

Comment on this clone: Other DNA sequences from this sample encode an identical CDR3 as well. The V call is TRBV28, the J call TRBJ2-7; a weak D match, TRBD1 (6 bases). Germline values: CDR1 MDHEN, CDR2 SYDVKM. This CDR3 contains 14 residues. V was shortened by 2 bases and J by 0 bases, with 8 bases between the two germline ends. CDR3 nucleotide sequence: TGTGCCAGCAGTTTAGCGGACAGCTCCTACGAGCAGTACTTC. Encoded protein: CASSLADSSYEQYF.

V gene TRBV27 combines with J gene TRBJ2-5; 7 positions agree with TRBD2. The V gene's germline CDR1 is MNHEY and CDR2 SMNVEV (reference sequence). V lost 3 bases, J lost 3 bases, and 4 bases stayed unmatched. The CDR3 is 14 amino acids. The CDR3: CASSFLAGEETQYF. As DNA, the CDR3 is TGTGCCAGCAGTTTCTTGGCGGGGGAAGAGACCCAGTACTTC.

Notes on this clone: This could be a read error, since a much larger clone is one nucleotide away. Other DNA sequences from this sample encode an identical CDR3 as well. The chain combines TRBV29-1 with TRBJ1-6; maybe TRBD1 (5 bases). Germline values: CDR1 SQVTM, CDR2 ANQGSEA. The CDR3 sequence is 13 residues long. Here the CDR3 reads CAGGKTQWEPLHF. The DNA of the CDR3 is TGCGCGGGGGGTAAGACACAGTGGGAACCCCTCCACTTT.

Turning to this clone: The same CDR3 arises from other DNA sequences in this sample as well. The V call is TRBV9, the J call TRBJ2-7, with 8 nucleotides matching TRBD2. The J segment lost 2 bases and the V segment lost 4 bases, leaving 5 bases of the junction unmatched. Germline V gene sequence: CDR1 SGDLS, CDR2 YYNGEE. CDR3 length: 14 residues. CDR3 protein: CASSPGLAAYEQYF. CDR3 bases: TGTGCCAGCAGCCCTGGACTAGCTGCCTACGAGCAGTACTTC.

The chain has TRBV11-3 and TRBJ1-1; D is undetermined. Germline CDR1 is SGHNT and CDR2 is YENEEA. This CDR3 is built from 17 residues. V shed 1 base and J shed 1 base, with 16 bases lying between them. CDR3 coding DNA: TGTGCCAGCAGCTTAGCCCAGACCACGGAGGGGAACACTGAAGCTTTCTTT. Amino acids: CASSLAQTTEGNTEAFF.

The chain employs TRBV19 and TRBJ1-5; D is uncertain. This CDR3 contains 16 residues. The germline V and J ends were trimmed by 7 bases and 2 bases, with 18 bases remaining between them. The germline CDR1 and CDR2 sequences are LNHDA and SQIVND (reference sequence). CDR3 sequence (DNA): TGTGCCAGTAACCACCCAATACTCATGGGCAATCAGCCCCAGCATTTT. Its protein product is CASNHPILMGNQPQHF.

In the case of this clone: Additional DNA sequences in this sample encode the identical CDR3. This chain uses TRBV5-6 with TRBJ2-3; D call uncertain. V lost 2 bases and J 2 bases, leaving 6 bases between the germline ends. Looked up from germline, CDR1 is SGHDT and CDR2 is YYEEEE. The CDR3 spans 13 residues. The CDR3 DNA sequence: TGTGCCAGCAGCTTTTCTTCCACAGATACGCAGTATTTT. This sequence encodes CASSFSSTDTQYF.

For this clone: Other DNA sequences in the sample encode the same CDR3. CDR3 in DNA: TGTGCCAGCAGCCGGGGCTACGAGCAGTACTTC. Translating gives CASSRGYEQYF. The chain employs TRBV5-4 and TRBJ2-7; D possibly corresponds to TRBD2 (5 bases). The V and J ends lost 4 bases and 3 bases respectively, with 5 bases between them. The CDR3 is 11 residues long. Germline values: CDR1 SGHNT, CDR2 YYREEE (reference sequence). The full variable domain, its missing parts supplied by reference TRBV5-4 and TRBJ2-7, is ETGVTQSPTHLIKTRGQQVTLRCSSQSGHNTVSWYQQALGQGPQFIFQYYREEENGRGNFPPRFSGLQFPNYSSELNVNALELDDSALYLCASSRGYEQYFGPGTRLTVT.

The chain recombines TRBV6-1 with TRBJ2-5; no definite D call. With 6 bases removed from V and 4 bases from J, the gap between germline ends came to 15 bases. This CDR3 contains 14 residues. The germline gives CDR1 MNHNS, CDR2 SASEGT. The CDR3: CASSILDLRETQYF. CDR3 bases: TGTGCCAGCAGCATACTTGACCTGAGAGAGACCCAGTACTTC.

The chain couples TRBV2 to TRBJ2-7; 8 positions agree with TRBD1. Germline assignment: CDR1 SNHLY and CDR2 FYNNEI. V shed 6 bases, J shed 3 bases, and the junction held 10 bases outside the gene matches. This CDR3 has 15 amino acids. This CDR3 reads CASSPIQTGVYEQYF. The CDR3 DNA reads TGTGCCAGCAGCCCGATCCAGACAGGGGTCTACGAGCAGTACTTC.